The clone carrying this T cell receptor (beta chain) has more than one count but fewer than ten. Its antigen is unidentified. The CDR3 spans 18 residues. V shed 4 bases and J 3 bases; nucleotides not matched to a gene: 14. Germline-derived CDR1 and CDR2 are DFQATT and SNEGSKA (reference sequence). This specimen belongs to a study of T-cell reconstitution after alpha-beta-depleted transplantation in children. Construction of the TCRbeta library involved unique molecular identifiers. TCRdb independently ran MiXCR on the PCR reads; one entry per CDR3 protein. Of some 600,000 distinct CDR3 sequences detected, over 10% appear once; the ten largest clones hold 2.2%. Whole-study results and caveats: T-cell counts and diversity at one year following transplant were attributed mainly to newly produced T cells. At around two months after transplant, the alpha-beta T cells were reportedly derived from several hundred expanded clones that came from non-depleted graft cells.

The input for sequencing was PBMCs, mostly from graft donor cells, taken 360 days after TCRalphabeta/CD19-depleted stem cell transplant. The sequence was obtained from a male patient between 5 and 17 years old who had a stem cell transplant for acute myeloid leukemia, so the T cells may come from the graft donor. V and J are TRBV20-1 and TRBJ1-5; TRBD1 matches 11 bases. CDR3 amino acids: CSAKAFPDRGPPNQPQHF. The CDR3 region has the DNA TGCAGTGCTAAAGCCTTTCCGGACAGGGGGCCCCCCAATCAGCCCCAGCATTTT.